The sequence of this TCR beta chain was determined in a study of lymphopenia after photon versus proton radiotherapy. The V gene end was trimmed by 3 bases and the J gene end by 4 bases; junction bases not matched to a gene: 13. This CDR3 spans 20 amino acids. CDR1 and CDR2 from the germline V gene are SGDLS and YYNGEE. Only in-frame clones appear in the TCRdb table, and some are missing; sequencing was by immunoSEQ multiplex PCR. The data show 25,000 to 35,000 clones, around 87% seen once. Details on this clone: The antigen remains unidentified.

Study results and caveats: Only patients who died were analyzed for survival; proton advantage is unproven. Post-nadir diversity loss with photons came from oligoclonal expansion, particularly CD8+ Temra cells. Larger post-nadir TCR diversity loss correlated inversely with survival in deceased patients. Under photons, naive T cells and diversity fell while effector/memory populations rose.

The receptor was derived from a woman aged 60-75 years with cholangiocarcinoma. Some clones in this sample may be carry-over from other donors' samples. The chain uses TRBV9 and TRBJ2-2; TRBD2 matches 15 bases. The sequences come from peripheral blood, collected from a patient treated with proton-based radiotherapy. This chain's CDR3 is CASSGRTSGGARLGTGELFF. The CDR3 DNA sequence: TGTGCCAGCAGCGGAAGGACTAGCGGGGGGGCCCGATTAGGCACCGGGGAGCTGTTTTTT. The full variable domain, rest sourced from reference TRBV9 and TRBJ2-2, is DSGVTQTPKHLITATGQRVTLRCSPRSGDLSVYWYQQSLDQGLQFLIQYYNGEERAKGNILERFSAQQFPDLHSELNLSSLELGDSALYFCASSGRTSGGARLGTGELFFGEGSRLTVL.